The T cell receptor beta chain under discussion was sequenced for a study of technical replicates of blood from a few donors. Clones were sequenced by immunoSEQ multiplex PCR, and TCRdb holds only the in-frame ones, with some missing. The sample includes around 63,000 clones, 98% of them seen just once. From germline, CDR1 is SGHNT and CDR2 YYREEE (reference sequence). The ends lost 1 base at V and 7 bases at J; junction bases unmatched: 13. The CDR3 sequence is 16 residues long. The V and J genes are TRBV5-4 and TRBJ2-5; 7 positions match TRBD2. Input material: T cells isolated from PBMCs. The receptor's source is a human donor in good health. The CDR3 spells CASSLPSTSGKMTQYF. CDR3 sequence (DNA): TGTGCCAGCAGCTTGCCGTCTACGAGCGGGAAGATGACCCAGTACTTC.